This TCR beta chain emerged from a study of T-cell reconstitution after alpha-beta-depleted transplantation in children. This clonotype has a handful of counts. V dropped 4 bases and J dropped 4 bases, with 17 bases sitting between them. The CDR3 has 15 residues. For TCRbeta, the library was prepared with unique molecular identifiers. Via MiXCR, TCRdb re-called the PCR reads, giving one row per CDR3 protein. The table shows 500,000 to 750,000 distinct CDR3 sequences, with 25% to 30% occurring only once. The sample here was PBMCs, taken before TCRalphabeta/CD19-depleted stem cell transplant. The chain has TRBV12-3 or TRBV12-4 and TRBJ2-7; the D gene could be TRBD1 or TRBD2 (5 bases each). This receptor was identified in a boy in the first two years of life with Wiskott-Aldrich syndrome, due to receive a stem cell transplant. As DNA, the CDR3 is TGTGCCAGCAGTTCCAGGGACGGAGCAGGATACGAGCAGTACTTC. Translated, it gives CASSSRDGAGYEQYF.